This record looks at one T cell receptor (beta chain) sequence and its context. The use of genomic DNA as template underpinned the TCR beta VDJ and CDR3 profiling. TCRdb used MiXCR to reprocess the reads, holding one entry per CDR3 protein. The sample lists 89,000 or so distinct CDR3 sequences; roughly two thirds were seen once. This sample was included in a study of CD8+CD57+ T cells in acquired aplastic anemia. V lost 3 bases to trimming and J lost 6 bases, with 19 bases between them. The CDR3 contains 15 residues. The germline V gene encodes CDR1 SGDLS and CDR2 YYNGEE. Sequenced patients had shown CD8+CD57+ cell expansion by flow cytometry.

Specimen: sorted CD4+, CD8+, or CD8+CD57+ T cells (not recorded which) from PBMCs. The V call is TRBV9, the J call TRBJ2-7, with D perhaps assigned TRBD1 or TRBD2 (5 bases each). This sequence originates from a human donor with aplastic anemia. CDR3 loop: CASSGGDVTAGEQYF. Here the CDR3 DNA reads TGTGCCAGCAGCGGAGGGGATGTTACGGCAGGCGAGCAGTACTTC.